The following is a T cell receptor (beta chain) sequence with its context. This clonotype was seen a handful of times. It has no known antigen specificity. No much larger clone exists at a distance of one base, and base qualities are not known. TCR beta CDR3 regions were amplified from RNA transcripts for repertoire sequencing. The first round of RT-PCR was done with HTBI primers and the Qiagen OneStep RT-PCR kit, and was followed by a second round of multiplex PCR, then size selection and purification. The libraries underwent paired-end sequencing with 100 bp reads on an Illumina HiSeq2000. The paper's processing steps were these. Reads were processed with SOAPnuke, discarding reads with adapters, uncalled bases, mean Phred below 15, or no exact constant-primer or identifier match. COPE v1.2.5 was used to merge high-quality paired reads. Each unique nucleotide sequence was treated as a clonotype, and MiTCR v1.1 was used to align the clonotypes to the IMGT TRB V, D and J references. Only V-J combinations with frequency above 0.0001 were analysed, covering approximately 99% of repertoires. A TCR clonal expansion and chaos score per V-J combination was defined as the ratio of F50 clonal expansion to chaos observed in the TCRdist matrix. Welch's t-statistics and random forest were used to reduce features to over ten V-J combinations, which were fed into a naive Bayes classifier. The Morisita-Horn index was used to measure how similar the thyroid and blood repertoires were. TCRdb passed the public sequencing reads through fastp at Q25 and MiXCR, retaining productive beta sequences. Duplicate CDR3 protein sequences are folded into a single record with the most common DNA and genes. TCRdb, not the original authors, processed these V and J calls. The table for this sample lists 340,000 or so distinct CDR3 sequences; under 20% of them were counted only once. The leading ten clones occupy 12% of the sample.

This sample was included in a study of Graves' ophthalmopathy and Graves' hyperthyroidism (dated by TCRdb to the late 2010s). Regarding the study in general: Peripheral blood was collected at initial diagnosis, before any treatment. The study used TCR beta repertoire signatures to distinguish Graves' ophthalmopathy from Graves' hyperthyroidism and to predict progression to ophthalmopathy. In total, 135 blood samples were TCR-sequenced: approximately 42 ophthalmopathy, approximately 80 hyperthyroidism and some 17 hyperthyroidism-to-ophthalmopathy patients. A discovery set of more than 90 patients (more than 40 ophthalmopathy, about 58 stable hyperthyroidism) was enrolled to explore V-J signatures distinguishing ophthalmopathy from hyperthyroidism. For independent validation, a separate cohort was made up of around 18 hyperthyroidism patients plus 17 patients who later progressed from hyperthyroidism to ophthalmopathy. In about six hyperthyroidism patients, the T-cell repertoire of thyroid tissue was compared with the T-cell repertoire of blood. After sampling, hyperthyroidism patients received methimazole starting at 30 mg daily, and ophthalmopathy patients received high-dose intravenous methylprednisolone. On the study overall, not on this receptor specifically: Most expanded thyroid clonotypes with frequency above 0.001 were also detected in blood, suggesting blood repertoires may reflect the thyroid immune response. Sample size was not statistically predetermined, and group allocation was not concealed from the investigators. In validation, the model predicted ophthalmopathy progression with more than 70% sensitivity and around 72% specificity; some 13 predicted patients were CT-confirmed with GO in a median of about 6.2 months. In cross-validation, the 13-signature model distinguished ophthalmopathy from stable hyperthyroidism with about 87% sensitivity and around 81% specificity, and in the test set the corresponding values were approximately 79% and 70%.

CDR1 and CDR2, looked up from the germline V gene, are MNHNS and SASEGT. The CDR3 runs 13 amino acids, cysteine and phenylalanine included. CDR3 DNA is the only sequence kept; it has 39 bases, read in frame from the first base. Trimming takes 2 bases from V and 7 bases from J, and the germline ends sit 11 bases apart. Ophthalmopathy patients were characterized by moderately to severely active disease, a Clinical Activity Score of at least 3, a NOSPECS grade of at least 4, and a disease duration under 3 months. Patients with other autoimmune diseases, uncontrolled infections, pregnancy or lactation were excluded. Diagnosis relied on clinical symptoms, serum thyroxine, TRAb, thyroid ultrasound and orbital computed tomography. Using Ficoll-Paque density gradient centrifugation, PBMCs were isolated from 10 ml of fresh peripheral blood. Trizol reagent was used to extract the total RNA, and its quality was then checked on an Agilent 2100 Bioanalyzer.

The TCR was taken from an adult man with Graves' ophthalmopathy. Sequenced input: peripheral blood. The chain links TRBV6-1 with TRBJ1-2, and the D gene may be TRBD1, 6 bases matching. The nucleotides are TGTGCCAGCAGTGAATCAGGGGTGGGTGGCTACACCTTC. This codes for CASSESGVGGYTF.